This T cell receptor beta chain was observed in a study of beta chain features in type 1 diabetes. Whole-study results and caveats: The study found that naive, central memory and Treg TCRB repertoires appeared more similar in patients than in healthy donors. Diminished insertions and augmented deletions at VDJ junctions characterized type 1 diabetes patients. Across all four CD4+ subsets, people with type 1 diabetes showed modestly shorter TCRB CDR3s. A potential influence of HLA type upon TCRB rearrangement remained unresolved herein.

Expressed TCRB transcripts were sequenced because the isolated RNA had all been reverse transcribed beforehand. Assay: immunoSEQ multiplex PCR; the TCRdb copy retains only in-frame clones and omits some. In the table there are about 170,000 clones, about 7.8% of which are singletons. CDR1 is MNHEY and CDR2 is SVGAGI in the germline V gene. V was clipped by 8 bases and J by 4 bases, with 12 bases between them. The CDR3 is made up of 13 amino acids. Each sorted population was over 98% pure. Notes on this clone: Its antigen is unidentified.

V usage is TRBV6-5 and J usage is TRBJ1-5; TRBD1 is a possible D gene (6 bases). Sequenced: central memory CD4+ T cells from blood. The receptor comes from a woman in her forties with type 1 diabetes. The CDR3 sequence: CASQGHLNQPQHF. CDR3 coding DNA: TGTGCCAGCCAGGGACACCTAAATCAGCCCCAGCATTTT.